The rows below give T cell receptor beta chains drawn from one sample of a study of T cells in localized non-small cell lung cancer. Clones were read by immunoSEQ multiplex PCR, and TCRdb kept only the in-frame ones, dropping some. This table holds around 130,000 clones, roughly 90% found once. The specimen comprised peripheral blood, sampled before any cancer treatment. The receptors were sampled from a female donor aged 60 or older with stage I lung adenocarcinoma. Both conserved end residues are part of each CDR3.

v_call	j_call	cdr3_aa
TRBV6-1	TRBJ1-2	CASNAGTAKGYTF
TRBV5-5	TRBJ2-6	CASSFLGLASGANVLTF
TRBV19	TRBJ2-2	CASTDPTALGLAGSTGELFF
TRBV10-3	TRBJ2-7	CATAGTTLGEQYF
TRBV5-1	TRBJ2-1	CASSYGLAGATEQFF
TRBV28	TRBJ1-1	CASSPPMGRAGSEAFF
TRBV19	TRBJ2-1	CASSIQGTTLYNEQFF
TRBV10-1	TRBJ2-7	CASSMLLGVEQYF
TRBV18	TRBJ2-5	CASSPTTGQETQYF
TRBV7-2	TRBJ1-4	CASSWWDNEKLFF
TRBV6-1	TRBJ1-2	CASRATPSGGYTF
TRBV9	TRBJ1-5	CASSDGHTNQPQHF
TRBV29-1	TRBJ2-2	CSVARGDTGELFF
TRBV19	TRBJ2-4	CASSVGGGRAENIQYF
TRBV7-2	TRBJ2-5	CASSNQRSAPETQYF
TRBV7-2	TRBJ2-5	CASSLDTGGKTQYF
TRBV25-1	TRBJ2-2	CASSELLGTGELFF
TRBV5-1	TRBJ2-3	CASSLDRAADTQYF
TRBV12-5	TRBJ1-1	CASGLTLGGQNTEAFF